This TCR beta chain comes out of a study of beta chain features in type 1 diabetes. Expressed TCRB transcripts were sequenced after all isolated RNA was converted to cDNA. The data were produced by immunoSEQ multiplex PCR, yet TCRdb's version contains in-frame clones alone and is incomplete. This sample has about 350,000 clones; around a fifth occur once, and the top ten carry around 0.045%. The CDR3 covers 14 residues. V was cut by 2 bases and J by 6 bases, with 12 bases left in between. Germline loops: CDR1 SGDLS, CDR2 YYNGEE. The chain recombines TRBV9 with TRBJ2-1, with D possibly being TRBD2 (5 bases). The clonotype was recovered from a woman under 30 in good health. The sample consisted of naive CD4+ T cells from blood. The CDR3 protein is CASSVSLAGNEQFF. For the CDR3, the DNA is TGTGCCAGCAGCGTTAGTCTAGCAGGCAATGAGCAGTTCTTC.